The rows below give T cell receptor beta chains drawn from one sample of a study of CD8 T cells in ankylosing spondylitis. TCRdb re-derived calls from the 5' RACE reads in MiXCR, one entry per CDR3 protein. The sample shows roughly 91,000 distinct CDR3 sequences, about 8.5% of them seen only once. Sequencing was carried out using blood, either unsorted or a sorted T cell fraction (not recorded which). These receptors were obtained from a male donor with ankylosing spondylitis or in good health (not recorded which). The CDR3 runs from the conserved cysteine through the conserved F or W. Each record gives: D gene, J gene, V gene, clone size, CDR3 protein, CDR3 DNA. The D gene is left open where the match is weak. The size entry is marked missing in some rows and otherwise reads once, few, many or a size class.

NA	TRBJ1-4	TRBV20-1	many	CSARDMGSEKLFF	TGCAGTGCTAGAGATATGGGGAGTGAAAAACTGTTTTTT
NA	TRBJ2-2	TRBV6-1	many	CASTRKGFGELFF	TGTGCCTCAACCAGAAAGGGATTCGGGGAGCTGTTTTTT
NA	TRBJ2-7	TRBV7-9	NA	CASSSGRDGASYEQYF	TGTGCCAGCAGCTCGGGTAGGGACGGAGCTTCCTACGAGCAGTACTTC
NA	TRBJ2-7	TRBV29-1	many	CSVEVNRFSSYEQYF	TGCAGCGTTGAAGTAAATCGGTTTTCCTCCTACGAGCAGTACTTC
NA	TRBJ2-7	TRBV20-1	many	CSALSWPTSYEQYF	TGCAGTGCCCTAAGTTGGCCTACCTCCTACGAGCAGTACTTC
TRBD2	TRBJ2-3	TRBV4-3	NA	CASSQVVYSGRAGSTDTQYF	TGCGCCAGCAGCCAAGTCGTCTATAGCGGGAGGGCCGGGAGCACAGATACGCAGTATTTT
TRBD1	TRBJ1-3	TRBV12-3/TRBV12-4	many	CASSPGQAYRRSSGNTIYF	TGTGCCAGCAGTCCAGGACAGGCCTATCGGCGAAGCTCTGGAAACACCATATATTTT
TRBD1	TRBJ2-7	TRBV29-1	many	CSVGGTGLEQYF	TGCAGCGTTGGTGGGACAGGCCTCGAGCAGTACTTC
NA	TRBJ2-3	TRBV29-1	many	CSGGSSGRGADTQYF	TGCAGCGGGGGATCGTCCGGGAGAGGGGCAGATACGCAGTATTTT
NA	TRBJ2-2	TRBV11-2	many	CASSLNQGTGELFF	TGTGCCAGCAGCTTAAACCAGGGCACCGGGGAGCTGTTTTTT
NA	TRBJ2-6	TRBV5-5	many	CASSSDGRQRF	TGTGCCAGCAGCTCGGACGGTCGTCAGAGATTC
NA	TRBJ2-1	TRBV7-3	many	CASSSQGTNEQFF	TGTGCCAGCAGCTCACAGGGTACCAATGAGCAGTTCTTC
TRBD1	TRBJ1-1	TRBV7-2	many	CASTLDRVAEAFF	TGTGCCAGCACCTTGGACAGGGTGGCTGAAGCTTTCTTT
TRBD1	TRBJ1-2	TRBV7-9	many	CASSPRGQGAAGGYTF	TGTGCCAGCAGCCCTAGAGGACAGGGGGCCGCCGGTGGCTACACCTTC
TRBD2	TRBJ2-2	TRBV19	few	CASSRAGDDTGELFF	TGTGCCAGTAGCCGAGCGGGAGATGACACCGGGGAGCTGTTTTTT
NA	TRBJ2-1	TRBV15	few	CATSRVGSGVLDNEQFF	TGTGCCACCAGCAGGGTCGGCTCGGGTGTACTAGACAATGAGCAGTTCTTC
NA	TRBJ2-7	TRBV14	many	CASSQGVITEQYF	TGTGCCAGCAGCCAAGGAGTTATAACCGAGCAGTACTTC
NA	TRBJ1-2	TRBV20-1	few	CSAALGGNYGYTF	TGCAGTGCTGCCCTCGGGGGAAACTATGGCTACACCTTC
NA	TRBJ1-3	TRBV29-1	many	CSVGPTGSGNTIYF	TGCAGCGTTGGACCCACAGGCTCTGGAAACACCATATATTTT
NA	TRBJ2-5	TRBV7-2	many	CASSYPRIEETQYF	TGTGCCAGCAGCTACCCCAGGATTGAAGAGACCCAGTACTTC
NA	TRBJ2-7	TRBV7-8	NA	CASSLVSSDRVFFTQYF	TGTGCCAGCAGCTTAGTATCCAGCGACAGAGTTTTTTTTACTCAGTACTTC
NA	TRBJ2-1	TRBV7-2	NA	CASTLSGTSSYNEQFF	TGTGCCAGCACCCTCAGCGGTACCAGCTCCTACAATGAGCAGTTCTTC
NA	TRBJ1-2	TRBV2	many	CASGGSLGYTF	TGTGCCAGCGGGGGCTCCTTGGGCTACACCTTC
NA	TRBJ1-1	TRBV12-3/TRBV12-4	NA	CASSSRRNTEAFF	TGTGCCAGCAGTTCTCGGAGGAACACTGAAGCTTTCTTT